These 18 T cell receptor beta chains originate from one sample sequenced in a study of blood T cells in healthy people across ages. Primers used in a second PCR of roughly 7 to 11 cycles were a sample-barcoded 5' primer and a J-beta primer mix. TCRdb independently ran MiXCR on the 5' RACE reads; one entry per CDR3 protein. The sample records some 790,000 distinct CDR3 sequences, 25% to 35% being singletons. The sample was blood. These receptors originate from an elderly woman in good health.

The CDR3 nucleotides read TGTGCCAGCAGCTTAACAGCGGGCTTCTCCAGAGATACGCAGTATTTT. Translation gives CASSLTAGFSRDTQYF. The V gene is TRBV7-2, the J gene TRBJ2-3; a possible D gene is TRBD2 (6 bases). CDR3 length: 16 amino acids. Germline V gives CDR1 SGHTA, CDR2 FQGNSA. Trimming cost V 2 bases and J 5 bases, with 17 bases left between them.

J is TRBJ2-6 and V is TRBV12-3 or TRBV12-4; TRBD1 aligns across 10 bases. The CDR3 is 18 amino acids. The ends lost 6 bases at V and 0 bases at J; junction bases unmatched: 8. The CDR3 bases are TGTGCCAGCAGATCCGGGACAGGGGTCCACTCTGGGGCCAACGTCCTGACTTTC. Amino acid sequence: CASRSGTGVHSGANVLTF.

The chain carries TRBV2 and TRBJ1-4, with 7 bases identical to TRBD1. Germline V gene lookup returns CDR1 SNHLY and CDR2 FYNNEI. CDR3 length: 12 residues. The V and J ends lost 7 bases and 9 bases, in that order; junction bases with no gene match: 5. DNA for the CDR3: TGTGCCAGCACCCGGGACAGTCAAAAACTGTTTTTT. Protein: CASTRDSQKLFF. The full variable domain, with the rest looked up from reference TRBV2 and TRBJ1-4, is EPEVTQTPSHQVTQMGQEVILRCVPISNHLYFYWYRQILGQKVEFLVSFYNNEISEKSEIFDDQFSVERPDGSNFTLKIRSTKLEDSAMYFCASTRDSQKLFFGSGTQLSVL.

This clonotype appeared many times. The CDR3 loop is CASSYHDSGRASSYNEQFF. CDR3 DNA sequence: TGTGCCAGCAGTTACCACGACTCGGGGCGGGCGAGCTCCTACAATGAGCAGTTCTTC. The chain combines TRBV6-5 with TRBJ2-1; D assignment may be TRBD1 or TRBD2 (5 bases each). Trimming pared 2 bases from V and 0 bases from J, leaving 20 bases between. CDR1 and CDR2 from the germline V gene are MNHEY and SVGAGI. The CDR3 spans 19 residues.

This clonotype occurred a few times. An end of the junction differs from the germline gene, which may be a read error. The chain uses TRBV7-2 and TRBJ2-7, with D hard to call. The length of the CDR3 is 12 residues. CDR1 is SGHTA, CDR2 FQGNSA, per germline. CDR3 sequence reads: CANSLDRYEQYF. The CDR3 nucleotides read TGTGCCAACAGCCTCGACCGCTACGAGCAGTACTTC.

The J gene is TRBJ1-3, the V gene TRBV27, with D hard to call. The germline V and J ends were trimmed by 0 bases and 0 bases, with 12 bases remaining between them. From germline, CDR1 is MNHEY and CDR2 SMNVEV (reference sequence). The CDR3 is 17 amino acids. CDR3 in amino acids: CASSLSGPGASGNTIYF. The CDR3 region has the DNA TGTGCCAGCAGTTTATCGGGTCCAGGAGCCTCTGGAAACACCATATATTTT.

The chain carries TRBV19 and TRBJ2-1, with D possibly matching TRBD2 (6 bases). Germline V CDR1 and CDR2: LNHDA, SQIVND (reference sequence). Trimming cost V 7 bases and J 8 bases, with 21 bases left between them. This CDR3 is 15 amino acids long. Written as DNA, the CDR3 is TGTGCCAGTACTCGGGACTCGCACGTGGGGTATGAGCAGTTCTTC. It codes for CASTRDSHVGYEQFF.

This clonotype was detected ten times or more. The chain carries TRBV5-1 and TRBJ1-2, with D unresolved. V lost 2 bases, J lost 5 bases, and 10 bases lay in between. From germline, CDR1 is SGHRS and CDR2 YFSETQ. CDR3 length: 13 residues. The CDR3 loop is CASSFQDPYGYTF. CDR3 bases: TGCGCCAGCAGCTTCCAAGACCCATATGGCTACACCTTC.

This chain uses TRBV4-3 with TRBJ1-1; D may be TRBD1 (6 bases). Germline V gives CDR1 LGHNA, CDR2 YSLEER. The V end was cut by 0 bases, the J end by 3 bases, with 14 bases between. This CDR3 has 16 residues. CDR3 loop: CASSQDLGGMDTEAFF. CDR3 DNA: TGCGCCAGCAGCCAAGATCTAGGGGGGATGGACACTGAAGCTTTCTTT.

In regard to this clonotype: A read error may be the cause here, since a much bigger clone is one base away. This chain uses TRBV7-2 with TRBJ2-3; the D is unclear. Germline V CDR1 and CDR2: SGHTA, FQGNSA. This CDR3 contains 13 residues. The CDR3 is CAGRTPATDTQYF. The CDR3 nucleotides are TGTGCCGGCAGAACACCTGCGACAGATACGCAGTATTTT.

This clonotype was observed a handful of times. V is TRBV28 and J is TRBJ2-7; 9 nucleotides match TRBD1. The ends lost 2 bases at V and 7 bases at J; junction bases unmatched: 9. CDR1 MDHEN and CDR2 SYDVKM come from the germline V gene. This CDR3 spans 15 amino acids. CDR3 in DNA: TGTGCCAGCAGTTTAACAGGGACAGGGTTTGGAGAGCAGTACTTC. The encoded protein is CASSLTGTGFGEQYF.

For the CDR3, the DNA is TGTGCCAGCAGCTTAGGAGGAGGTGACGGCTACACCTTC. Protein sequence: CASSLGGGDGYTF. The chain has TRBV7-9 and TRBJ1-2; no firm D call. Germline-derived CDR1 and CDR2 are SEHNR and FQNEAQ (reference sequence). Deletions cut 1 base from V and 8 bases from J, with 11 bases between. The CDR3 has 13 amino acids.

The CDR3 region is CASSPAIDGTEAFF. DNA of the CDR3: TGTGCCAGCTCCCCAGCAATAGATGGAACTGAAGCTTTCTTT. This chain uses TRBV18 with TRBJ1-1; no definite D call. The CDR3 runs 14 residues. The germline V gene encodes CDR1 KGHSH and CDR2 LQKENI. Trimming took 6 bases from V and 5 from J, leaving 16 bases between them.

This clonotype has more than one count but fewer than ten. The chain combines TRBV14 with TRBJ1-1; D is undetermined. CDR1 and CDR2 (germline): SGHDN, FVKESK. The CDR3 runs 14 residues. The V end was cut by 0 bases, the J end by 0 bases, with 5 bases between. CDR3 amino acids: CASSQDTVNTEAFF. DNA for the CDR3: TGTGCCAGCAGCCAAGATACCGTGAACACTGAAGCTTTCTTT.

The rearrangement joins TRBV7-3 to TRBJ2-7, with 9 bases fitting TRBD1. The CDR3 is made up of 16 amino acids. V trimming: 4 bases; J trimming: 5 bases; junction bases outside the gene matches: 12. CDR1 SGHTA and CDR2 FQGTGA come from the germline V gene. The CDR3 sequence is CASSSFNRDRDHEQYF. In DNA, the CDR3 is TGTGCCAGCAGCTCCTTTAACCGGGACAGGGACCACGAGCAGTACTTC.

The rearrangement joins TRBV7-2 to TRBJ2-2; D is possibly TRBD1 or TRBD2 (5 bases each). Germline loops: CDR1 SGHTA, CDR2 FQGNSA. This CDR3 has 15 amino acids. V lost 1 base to trimming and J lost 7 bases, with 13 bases between them. CDR3 coding DNA: TGTGCCAGCAGCTTAGAGGGGTTCCGGGGCGGGGAGCTGTTTTTT. Translated, it gives CASSLEGFRGGELFF.

This clonotype was detected a few times. This chain joins TRBV24-1 and TRBJ2-5, with D possibly being TRBD2 (6 bases). Trimming pared 3 bases from V and 1 base from J, leaving 14 bases between. The germline gives CDR1 KGHDR, CDR2 SFDVKD. The CDR3 covers 16 residues. The CDR3 DNA reads TGTGCCACCAGTGATCCTAGACTAGGCCCCCAAGAGACCCAGTACTTC. It encodes CATSDPRLGPQETQYF.

This clonotype was observed many times. The chain employs TRBV11-2 and TRBJ2-5; 7 bases are shared with TRBD2. Germline CDR1 reads SGHAT; CDR2 reads FQNNGV. V lost 5 bases to trimming and J lost 6 bases; unmatched junction nucleotides: 18. CDR3 length: 17 amino acids. The DNA of the CDR3 is TGTGCCAGCAGCCCATACCCGGATTCTTCGGGAGGAAAGACCCAGTACTTC. Translating it yields CASSPYPDSSGGKTQYF.